This is a list of T cell receptor beta chains from one sample in a study of blood T cell repertoires in COVID-19. Here immunoSEQ multiplex PCR was the method, and the copy in TCRdb shows in-frame clones only, minus some. The sample consists of about 410,000 clones, approximately 91% of them appearing once. The sample consisted of peripheral blood. The receptors were sampled from a middle-aged woman with COVID-19, enrolled during active disease. Both conserved end residues are part of each CDR3. A D gene is named only where the DNA matches it firmly. A row's size may be missing; if present it is once, few, many or a size class.

cdr3_aa,v_call,clone_size,j_call,d_call
CASSFPGKYGYTF,TRBV12-3/TRBV12-4,-,TRBJ1-2,-
CASSLTAGYSPLHF,TRBV28,few,TRBJ1-6,-
CASSLSGQPGYTF,TRBV19,-,TRBJ1-2,-
CASSLSTGGRAYNSPLHF,TRBV5-4,-,TRBJ1-6,TRBD1
CASSLWASQMQETQYF,TRBV5-4,-,TRBJ2-5,-
CASSTILGQGGEQYF,TRBV19,-,TRBJ2-7,-
CASNTGGGTRAFF,TRBV2,once,TRBJ1-1,TRBD1
CASSLVLGTPNGYTF,TRBV7-2,-,TRBJ1-2,-
CASSIDLQGINQPQHF,TRBV19,few,TRBJ1-5,-
CASSIAPGVNEKLFF,TRBV19,-,TRBJ1-4,-
CASSVEQGWYEQYF,TRBV9,-,TRBJ2-7,TRBD1
CASSFRGTQPQHF,TRBV28,-,TRBJ1-5,-
CASSFTGGAGGANVLTF,TRBV5-1,-,TRBJ2-6,TRBD1
CASRSGTGRVTEAFF,TRBV5-1,-,TRBJ1-1,TRBD1
CAWSVTGLGQPQHF,TRBV30,-,TRBJ1-5,TRBD1
CASSDSATSSSEQFF,TRBV6-4,once,TRBJ2-1,TRBD2
CASSQGAGSYNEQFF,TRBV18,-,TRBJ2-1,-
CASSLGGHYEQYF,TRBV11-3,-,TRBJ2-7,-
CASSSQENTEAFF,TRBV7-9,few,TRBJ1-1,-
CASTSGENYGYTF,TRBV19,few,TRBJ1-2,-
CASSGRGLAGGDEQFF,TRBV9,-,TRBJ2-1,TRBD2
CASRPYGGRSSGNTIYF,TRBV6-2/TRBV6-3,-,TRBJ1-3,-
CASSPGLAYTGELFF,TRBV7-2,-,TRBJ2-2,TRBD2
CASSKALTYNEQFF,TRBV6-6,-,TRBJ2-1,-
CASSMTSGRADTQYF,TRBV7-2,-,TRBJ2-3,TRBD2
CASSYSGGGVGQYF,TRBV6-5,-,TRBJ2-7,TRBD2
CASSRGTSGPEQFF,TRBV6-5,once,TRBJ2-1,TRBD2
CASSRTGQGTYNEQFF,TRBV5-5,once,TRBJ2-1,TRBD1
CASSVRRRQGSSGNTIYF,TRBV19,-,TRBJ1-3,TRBD1
CSGRRGAGYTEAFF,TRBV29-1,-,TRBJ1-1,-
CASSELIGRVSSYEQYF,TRBV2,-,TRBJ2-7,-
CASSPRGGSTDTQYF,TRBV18,-,TRBJ2-3,-
CASSYWGRGRDQPQHF,TRBV6-2/TRBV6-3,-,TRBJ1-5,TRBD1
CASSPPGTGSPYEQYF,TRBV18,-,TRBJ2-7,TRBD1
CASSLIRNTEAFF,TRBV12-3/TRBV12-4,few,TRBJ1-1,-
CASSLFPSGEQFF,TRBV27,-,TRBJ2-1,TRBD2
CSVMTQGEQFF,TRBV29-1,-,TRBJ2-1,-
CASSTSRQMNTEAFF,TRBV27,-,TRBJ1-1,-
CASSQRPAGTGYSPLHF,TRBV4-2,few,TRBJ1-6,-
CASSLYGTGSFF,TRBV28,-,TRBJ1-1,TRBD1
CASSHPGQGTEAFF,TRBV9,-,TRBJ1-1,TRBD1
CASSLVSNMNTEAFF,TRBV5-1,-,TRBJ1-1,-